These T cell receptor beta chains were read from a single sample in a study of cytomegalovirus exposure and HLA in healthy donors. Here immunoSEQ multiplex PCR was the method, and the copy in TCRdb shows in-frame clones only, minus some. This sample carries 150,000 to 200,000 clones, almost 85% of them seen once, and the ten largest clones take 0.2% to 0.3%. Specimen: PBMCs. The receptors here all came from a boy aged 5-17 years in good health and CMV-seronegative. CDR3s include the opening cysteine and the closing phenylalanine or tryptophan. The D gene is left open where the match is weak. The size field is filled for only some rows; it gives once, few, many or a size class.

abundance | j_gene | v_gene | d_gene | CDR3aa | CDR3nt
NA | TRBJ1-3 | TRBV7-8 | NA | CASSPYGDTIYF | TGTGCCAGCAGCCCGTACGGGGACACCATATATTTT
NA | TRBJ2-7 | TRBV27 | NA | CASSPWAAGAGHGFEQYF | TGTGCCAGCAGCCCGTGGGCAGCTGGGGCAGGGCATGGATTCGAGCAGTACTTC
NA | TRBJ2-1 | TRBV9 | NA | CASSVGFGGTYNEQFF | TGTGCCAGCAGCGTAGGGTTTGGCGGGACCTACAATGAGCAGTTCTTC
NA | TRBJ1-2 | TRBV29-1 | TRBD1 | CSVDPLFGTGVEVRYGYTF | TGCAGCGTTGACCCTCTGTTTGGGACAGGGGTCGAAGTCCGCTATGGCTACACCTTC
NA | TRBJ2-2 | TRBV11-2 | NA | CASSQQGGGLGELFF | TGTGCCAGCAGCCAACAAGGGGGGGGTCTAGGGGAGCTGTTTTTT
few | TRBJ2-7 | TRBV5-4 | TRBD2 | CASSVGLAVYEQYF | TGTGCCAGCAGCGTAGGACTAGCGGTATACGAGCAGTACTTC
NA | TRBJ2-5 | TRBV6-5 | TRBD1 | CASSYTLGQGEETQYF | TGTGCCAGCAGTTACACACTAGGACAGGGGGAAGAGACCCAGTACTTC
NA | TRBJ1-2 | TRBV5-1 | TRBD1 | CASSLEQGARGYTF | TGCGCCAGCAGCTTGGAACAGGGGGCTCGGGGCTACACCTTC
NA | TRBJ2-5 | TRBV4-3 | NA | CASSQGQEQTQYF | TGCGCCAGCAGCCAAGGACAGGAACAGACCCAGTACTTC
NA | TRBJ1-2 | TRBV19 | TRBD1 | CASSPSGTGLVGYTF | TGTGCCAGTAGTCCTTCCGGGACAGGGTTGGTTGGCTACACCTTC